Described below is a single T cell receptor (beta chain) sequence and its context. The antigen it recognizes is unknown. Base qualities are not recorded, but no much larger clone differs from it by a single base. For every enrolled patient, mismatch repair deficiency was confirmed by either polymerase chain reaction or immunohistochemistry. TCR sequencing was carried out for three patients who responded to pembrolizumab therapy. In the phase II trial, pembrolizumab PD-1 blockade was tested prospectively in advanced mismatch repair-deficient cancers, no matter which tissue of origin the cancers came from. Serial peripheral blood T cell samples were collected before and at multiple times after starting PD-1 blockade. Blood sampling times were expressed in weeks after the first pembrolizumab dose. The library relied on the immunoSEQ multiplex PCR assay. TCRdb took over this immuneACCESS table, retaining in-frame rearrangements with V and J assigned. Such tables are incomplete; in checked studies, under half of the missing clones stem from an unresolved V gene, and the remainder is unexplained. The sample profile shows some 100,000 clones; 82% of them were found once. Approximately 6.5% of the sample is taken by the ten largest.

This sample stems from a study of PD-1 blockade in mismatch repair-deficient tumors (dated by TCRdb to between 2016 and 2019). As for the study more broadly: Between late 2013 and late 2016, the trial enrolled 65 to 95 consecutive patients with roughly twelve types of mismatch repair-deficient cancer, all of whom had received prior treatment and were progressing. Deep sequencing of TCR CDR3 regions was used to track tumor-associated T cell clones in peripheral blood of patients responding to PD-1 blockade. Here is what the overall study found, with its caveats: Tumor-resident clones, often undetectable in blood before treatment, expanded rapidly after pembrolizumab and then contracted, generally before radiologic responses.

The source material was peripheral blood, sampled roughly 36 weeks after starting pembrolizumab. The sequence derives from an adult with mismatch repair-deficient cancer.

The sequenced DNA is TGCGCCAGCACCGGACAGGGGATAGGGGGCACAGATACGCAGTATTTT. It translates to CASTGQGIGGTDTQYF. The chain employs TRBV10-1 and TRBJ2-3; 9 bases in the junction line up with TRBD1. Reading the germline V gene (reference sequence) gives CDR1 WNHNN and CDR2 SYGVQD. The CDR3, cysteine through phenylalanine, is 16 amino acids long. The sequence is cut down to CDR3 DNA, 48 bases in frame from base 1. V trim: 7 bases; J trim: 1 base; unmatched bases: 9.